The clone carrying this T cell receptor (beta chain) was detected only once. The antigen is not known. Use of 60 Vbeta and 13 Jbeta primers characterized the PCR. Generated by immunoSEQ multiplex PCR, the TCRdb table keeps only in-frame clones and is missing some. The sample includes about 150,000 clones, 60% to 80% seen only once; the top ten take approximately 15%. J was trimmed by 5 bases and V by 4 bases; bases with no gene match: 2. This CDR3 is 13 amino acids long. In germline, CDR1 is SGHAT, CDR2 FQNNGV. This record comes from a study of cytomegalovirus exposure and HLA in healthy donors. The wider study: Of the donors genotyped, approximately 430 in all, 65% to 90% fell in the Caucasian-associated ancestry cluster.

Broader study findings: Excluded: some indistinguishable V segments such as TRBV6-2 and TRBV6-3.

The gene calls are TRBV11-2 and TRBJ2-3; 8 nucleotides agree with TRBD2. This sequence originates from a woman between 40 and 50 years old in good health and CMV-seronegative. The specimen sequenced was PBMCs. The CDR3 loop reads CASSSGGIDTQYF. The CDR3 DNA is TGTGCCAGCAGCTCGGGGGGGATAGATACGCAGTATTTT. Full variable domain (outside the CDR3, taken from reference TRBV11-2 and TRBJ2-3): EAGVAQSPRYKIIEKRQSVAFWCNPISGHATLYWYQQILGQGPKLLIQFQNNGVVDDSQLPKDRFSAERLKGVDSTLKIQPAKLEDSAVYLCASSSGGIDTQYFGPGTRLTVL.